This paragraph covers one TCR beta chain sequence. This clonotype has just a few counts. The specificity of this receptor is unknown. No much larger clone is present one base from it, and per-base qualities are unavailable. This entry is derived from a study of T cells of healthy individuals (dated by TCRdb to the late 2010s). The method behind the library was 5' RACE. The instrument was an Illumina MiSeq. TCRdb ran its own pipeline on the public reads, namely fastp trimming at Q25 and MiXCR clone calling, and kept in-frame beta chains. Records with the same CDR3 protein are collapsed into one entry carrying the most frequent genes and DNA. The sample table records 60,000 to 75,000 distinct CDR3 sequences; roughly 15% of these occur just once. The biggest ten clones account for around 5.1% of the sample. The clonotype comes from a human donor in good health.

DNA sequence: TGTGCCAGCACCCGACGGGTGGATGAAGCTTTCTTT. The translation is CASTRRVDEAFF. Here the chain combines TRBV12-3 or TRBV12-4 and TRBJ1-1; the D gene is not confidently resolved. The CDR3 starts with the cysteine, ends with the phenylalanine, and has 12 residues. Just CDR3 DNA is preserved here, 36 bases in frame from base 1. The junction shows trimming of 7 bases on V and 7 bases on J, plus 13 bases between the germline ends.